This T cell receptor beta chain was found in a study of blood T cell repertoires in COVID-19. Authors' processing steps: By means of reference gene primer amplification, nucleated cell counts were estimated. The table came from immunoSEQ multiplex PCR; TCRdb's copy has only in-frame clones and leaves some out. D and trimming come from the DNA, and the V and J calls and clone size come from that table. The profile shows roughly 100,000 clones, around 81% of them singletons. CDR3 length: 11 residues. V was pared by 5 bases and J by 9 bases, with 8 bases between. The chain links TRBV12-3 or TRBV12-4 to TRBJ1-5, with D maybe TRBD1 (5 bases). What was sequenced was peripheral blood. The receptor was derived from a woman in her 70s with acute or convalescent COVID-19. The CDR3 nucleotides are TGTGCCAGCAGTACCGGGGGGCCCCAGCATTTT. It yields the protein CASSTGGPQHF.